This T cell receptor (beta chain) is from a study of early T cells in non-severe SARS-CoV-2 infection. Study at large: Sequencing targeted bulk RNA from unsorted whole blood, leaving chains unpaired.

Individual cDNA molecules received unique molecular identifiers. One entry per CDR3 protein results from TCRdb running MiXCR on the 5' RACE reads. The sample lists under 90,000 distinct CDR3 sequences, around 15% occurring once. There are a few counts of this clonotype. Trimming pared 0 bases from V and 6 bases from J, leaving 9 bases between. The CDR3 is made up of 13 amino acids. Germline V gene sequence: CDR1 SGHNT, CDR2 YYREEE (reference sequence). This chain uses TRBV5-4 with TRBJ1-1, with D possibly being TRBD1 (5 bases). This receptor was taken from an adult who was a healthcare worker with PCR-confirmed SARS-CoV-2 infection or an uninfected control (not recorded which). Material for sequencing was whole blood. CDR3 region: CASSLGRGAEAFF. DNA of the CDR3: TGTGCCAGCAGCTTGGGACGAGGGGCTGAAGCTTTCTTT.